These 26 T cell receptor beta chains were sequenced from one sample in a study of T cells after yellow fever vaccination. From the 5' RACE reads, TCRdb called clonotypes with MiXCR, one entry per CDR3 protein. Of under 550,000 distinct CDR3 sequences in the sample, 21% were seen once. The sample was PBMCs, taken about 21 days after the first yellow fever vaccination. These receptors were collected from a young man who received the YFV17D yellow fever vaccine.

A few counts support this clonotype. V gene TRBV5-1 combines with J gene TRBJ2-5; 7 bases match TRBD2. Per germline, CDR1 SGHRS and CDR2 YFSETQ. The CDR3 has 21 residues. Trimming at V came to 4 bases and at J to 2 bases, leaving 26 bases not matched to a gene. CDR3 amino acids: CASSALVPLRRETHLQETQYF. The CDR3 nucleotides read TGCGCCAGCAGCGCCCTGGTCCCCTTAAGGCGGGAGACCCACCTTCAAGAGACCCAGTACTTC.

A few counts support this clonotype. The V and J genes are TRBV25-1 and TRBJ2-7; no firm D call. CDR3 size: 12 residues. V lost 2 bases to trimming and J lost 4 bases, with 6 bases between them. Germline CDR1 is MGHDK and CDR2 is SYGVNS. CDR3 loop: CASSETQYEQYF. In nucleotides, the CDR3 is TGTGCCAGCAGTGAAACCCAATACGAGCAGTACTTC.

The chain joins TRBV6-2 or TRBV6-3 to TRBJ2-7; no firm D call. Trimming took 2 bases from V and 7 from J, leaving 9 bases between them. Germline V gene lookup returns CDR1 MNHEY and CDR2 SVGEGT. This CDR3 has 12 residues. The CDR3 loop reads CASSYTLPEQYF. The CDR3 bases are TGTGCCAGCAGTTACACTCTCCCAGAGCAGTACTTC.

The J gene is TRBJ2-5, the V gene TRBV9; D ambiguous. V lost 0 bases and J 1 base, leaving 4 bases between the germline ends. Germline V gene sequence: CDR1 SGDLS, CDR2 YYNGEE. This CDR3 contains 13 residues. The CDR3 loop is CASSVVVQETQYF. DNA for the CDR3: TGTGCCAGCAGCGTAGTGGTCCAAGAGACCCAGTACTTC. The variable domain in full, with the rest retrieved from reference TRBV9 and TRBJ2-5, is DSGVTQTPKHLITATGQRVTLRCSPRSGDLSVYWYQQSLDQGLQFLIQYYNGEERAKGNILERFSAQQFPDLHSELNLSSLELGDSALYFCASSVVVQETQYFGPGTRLLVL.

The J gene is TRBJ2-3, the V gene TRBV18; D gene uncertain. Trimming took off 2 bases at V and 2 bases at J, with 8 bases between the two ends. The CDR3 totals 14 residues. Germline CDR1 is KGHSH and CDR2 is LQKENI. CDR3 region: CASSPVGFTDTQYF. CDR3 coding DNA: TGTGCCAGCTCACCAGTAGGGTTCACAGATACGCAGTATTTT.

The V and J genes are TRBV4-1 and TRBJ2-6; 7 nucleotides agree with TRBD1. The junction had 12 bases not matched to a gene; V was cut back by 3 bases and J by 1 base. CDR3 size: 19 residues. Germline loops: CDR1 MGHRA, CDR2 YSYEKL. The CDR3 here is CASSHPVKGANSGANVLTF. The CDR3 DNA follows: TGCGCCAGCAGCCACCCCGTGAAGGGGGCTAATTCTGGGGCCAACGTCCTGACTTTC.

V and J are TRBV5-1 and TRBJ1-2, with TRBD1 as a possible D gene (5 bases). In germline, CDR1 is SGHRS, CDR2 YFSETQ. V was shortened by 4 bases and J by 6 bases, with 13 bases between the two germline ends. This CDR3 comprises 13 residues. This CDR3 reads CASSTPGGNGYTF. The CDR3 DNA reads as TGCGCCAGCAGCACCCCGGGGGGGAATGGCTACACCTTC.

This chain uses TRBV6-5 with TRBJ2-3; D is unresolved. Germline CDR1 MNHEY, CDR2 SVGAGI. The CDR3 extends over 11 amino acids. The ends were cut back, 5 bases at V and 4 bases at J, with 4 bases in the middle. CDR3 bases: TGTGCCAGCAGTAAATCAGATACGCAGTATTTT. Translating it yields CASSKSDTQYF.

V gene TRBV5-1 combines with J gene TRBJ1-1, with a weak D call TRBD1 (6 bases). Between the trimmed V and J ends, which lost 0 bases and 9 bases, there was a span of 15 bases. CDR3 size: 14 residues. Germline loops: CDR1 SGHRS, CDR2 YFSETQ. The CDR3 region is CASSLVGETGQAFF. CDR3 DNA: TGCGCCAGCAGCTTGGTGGGGGAGACAGGCCAAGCTTTCTTT.

This clonotype occurred a few times. The chain employs TRBV5-4 and TRBJ2-5, with D hard to call. This CDR3 is 13 amino acids long. Deletions cut 4 bases from V and 5 bases from J, with 12 bases between. Germline V CDR1 and CDR2: SGHNT, YYREEE (reference sequence). The DNA of the CDR3 is TGTGCCAGCAGCCACCCCGCGAAGGAGACCCAGTACTTC. Encoded protein: CASSHPAKETQYF.

The chain couples TRBV19 to TRBJ2-3; D uncertain. This CDR3 is 15 amino acids long. Trimming shortened V by 4 bases and J by 2 bases, and 13 bases separated the two germline ends. Germline CDR1 is LNHDA and CDR2 is SQIVND (reference sequence). The CDR3 region is CASSKVATPTDTQYF. DNA for the CDR3: TGTGCCAGTAGTAAAGTAGCTACTCCCACAGATACGCAGTATTTT.

This sequence joins TRBV7-2 and TRBJ2-5; 7 bases agree with TRBD2. CDR1 is SGHTA and CDR2 is FQGNSA in the germline V gene. Germline trimming cut 0 bases from V and 1 base from J; bases unmatched to any gene: 5. This CDR3 region has 16 residues. CDR3 nucleotide sequence: TGTGCCAGCAGCTTAGCGCTAGCGGCAAGCCAAGAGACCCAGTACTTC. As protein: CASSLALAASQETQYF.

The genes are TRBV7-2 and TRBJ1-5, with D possibly being TRBD1 (5 bases). There are 17 residues in the CDR3. V lost 1 base and J 5 bases, leaving 18 bases between the germline ends. Germline CDR1 reads SGHTA; CDR2 reads FQGNSA. CDR3 in DNA: TGTGCCAGCAGCTTAGGGGCAGGGAATCGGGGGGATCAGCCCCAGCATTTT. Encoded protein: CASSLGAGNRGDQPQHF.

This clonotype has just a few counts. This chain joins TRBV4-1 and TRBJ1-6; D is ambiguous. Trimming cost V 4 bases and J 4 bases, with 17 bases left between them. Per the germline V gene, CDR1 is MGHRA and CDR2 is YSYEKL. The CDR3 extends over 17 amino acids. This CDR3 reads CASSRQNQALYNSPLHF. In DNA, the CDR3 is TGCGCCAGCAGCCGCCAAAACCAGGCCTTGTATAATTCACCCCTCCACTTT.

The chain joins TRBV28 to TRBJ1-6; D is ambiguous. V lost 6 bases, J lost 14 bases, and 14 bases lay in between. From germline, CDR1 is MDHEN and CDR2 SYDVKM. This CDR3 has 12 amino acids. The CDR3 DNA follows: TGTGCCAGCAGCCCCCCCCGGGGAGCCCTCCACTTT. The encoded protein is CASSPPRGALHF.

V gene TRBV4-1 combines with J gene TRBJ2-3, with D perhaps TRBD2 (6 bases). Germline loops: CDR1 MGHRA, CDR2 YSYEKL. V was cut by 6 bases and J by 3 bases, with 19 bases left in between. CDR3 size: 16 residues. CDR3 sequence (DNA): TGCGCCAGCAGGTCTCCGGAGGGGCCTTCAACAGATACGCAGTATTTT. Its translation is CASRSPEGPSTDTQYF.

The chain recombines TRBV7-2 with TRBJ1-3, with D tentatively TRBD1 (6 bases). Trimming stripped 4 bases from V and 0 bases from J, with 10 bases between. CDR1 and CDR2 (germline): SGHTA, FQGNSA. This CDR3 contains 15 residues. The CDR3 sequence: CASSSDSRSGNTIYF. DNA of the CDR3: TGTGCCAGCAGCTCGGACAGCCGCTCTGGAAACACCATATATTTT.

With regard to this clonotype: One junction end does not reproduce the germline sequence, and a read error may be involved. The chain couples TRBV4-3 to TRBJ1-1; D is perhaps TRBD1 (5 bases). CDR3 length equals 12 residues. Germline V gene data show CDR1 as LGHNA and CDR2 as YSLEER. The CDR3 sequence: CASTSQGTEDFF. DNA of the CDR3: TGCGCCAGCACCTCCCAGGGTACTGAAGATTTCTTT.

CDR3 DNA sequence: TGCAGCCGGAAGGGGGGGGGCAATGAGCAGTTCTTC. It yields the protein CSRKGGGNEQFF. This chain links TRBV29-1 with TRBJ2-1; a weak D match, TRBD2 (7 bases). CDR1 is SQVTM, CDR2 ANQGSEA, per germline. V dropped 8 bases and J dropped 6 bases, with 14 bases sitting between them. The CDR3 covers 12 residues.

J is TRBJ2-3 and V is TRBV7-2; TRBD2 matches at 8 bases. V gave up 5 bases and J gave up 2 bases; unmatched junction bases: 6. This CDR3 contains 15 residues. The germline CDR1 and CDR2 sequences are SGHTA and FQGNSA. The CDR3 loop is CASSLWRGVTDTQYF. CDR3 DNA: TGTGCCAGCAGCCTCTGGCGGGGGGTCACAGATACGCAGTATTTT. The whole variable domain, remainder taken from reference TRBV7-2 and TRBJ2-3, is GAGVSQSPSNKVTEKGKDVELRCDPISGHTALYWYRQSLGQGLEFLIYFQGNSAPDKSGLPSDRFSAERTGGSVSTLTIQRTQQEDSAVYLCASSLWRGVTDTQYFGPGTRLTVL.

V usage is TRBV20-1 and J usage is TRBJ1-6, with D uncertain. CDR3 length equals 13 residues. Per germline, CDR1 DFQATT and CDR2 SNEGSKA (reference sequence). Trimming removed 2 bases from V and 2 bases from J, with 4 bases in between. The CDR3 sequence is CSARMAYNSPLHF. The CDR3 coding sequence is TGCAGTGCTAGAATGGCCTATAATTCACCCCTCCACTTT.

This clonotype was seen more than once but under ten times. The V call is TRBV29-1, the J call TRBJ2-3; 9 positions agree with TRBD2. With V trimmed by 3 bases and J by 0 bases, 16 bases remained unmatched. The CDR3 spans 19 residues. CDR1 and CDR2 (germline): SQVTM, ANQGSEA. This CDR3 reads CSVDLKWATSGPSTDTQYF. The CDR3, as DNA: TGCAGCGTTGACCTCAAATGGGCAACTAGCGGGCCTAGCACAGATACGCAGTATTTT.

This clonotype has a count of ten or more. The CDR3 loop reads CASSQDGQGNIQYF. The CDR3 coding sequence is TGCGCCAGCAGCCAGGACGGACAGGGAAACATTCAGTACTTC. V gene TRBV4-3 combines with J gene TRBJ2-4, with TRBD1 matching over 8 bases. Trimming at V came to 3 bases and at J to 6 bases, leaving 4 bases not matched to a gene. CDR1 and CDR2 from the germline V gene are LGHNA and YSLEER. The CDR3 spans 14 residues.

J is TRBJ2-1 and V is TRBV5-1; possible D gene TRBD1, 6 bases. Germline V lookup: CDR1 SGHRS, CDR2 YFSETQ. The CDR3 consists of 14 residues. The germline V and J ends were trimmed by 4 bases and 4 bases, with 12 bases remaining between them. The DNA of the CDR3 is TGCGCCAGCAGCCTGGACAGTTATTACAATGAGCAGTTCTTC. Its protein is CASSLDSYYNEQFF.

The sample holds a few counts of this clonotype. This sequence joins TRBV28 and TRBJ1-4, with D maybe TRBD1 (6 bases). Trimming cost V 1 base and J 0 bases, with 15 bases left between them. Germline CDR1 reads MDHEN; CDR2 reads SYDVKM. The CDR3 is 18 amino acids. The CDR3, as DNA: TGTGCCAGCAGTTTATACTCCGGACAGACAGCAACTAATGAAAAACTGTTTTTT. Residues: CASSLYSGQTATNEKLFF.

This clonotype was picked up many times. The V and J genes are TRBV7-2 and TRBJ2-7; unclear D gene. CDR3 length: 11 residues. V dropped 6 bases and J dropped 3 bases, with 6 bases sitting between them. Germline values: CDR1 SGHTA, CDR2 FQGNSA. CDR3: CASSSIYEQYF. The CDR3 DNA reads TGTGCCAGCAGTTCTATCTACGAGCAGTACTTC. The entire variable domain, with the rest obtained from reference TRBV7-2 and TRBJ2-7, is as follows: GAGVSQSPSNKVTEKGKDVELRCDPISGHTALYWYRQSLGQGLEFLIYFQGNSAPDKSGLPSDRFSAERTGGSVSTLTIQRTQQEDSAVYLCASSSIYEQYFGPGTRLTVT.